The 5 T cell receptor beta chains below were found in one sample sequenced in a study of identical twins. TCRdb reanalysed the 5' RACE reads using MiXCR and keeps one entry per CDR3 protein. The top ten clones hold about 1.5% of a sample with about 810,000 distinct CDR3 sequences, 9% to 15% of them seen once. These sequences were also reported in another study, on yellow fever vaccine responses in identical twins.

The sequenced sample was PBMCs. The origin of the receptors is a woman between 18 and 30 years old in good health.

The rearrangement joins TRBV20-1 to TRBJ2-1; 9 nucleotides agree with TRBD2. J gave up 4 bases and V 0 bases, and 1 base lay outside the gene matches. CDR3 size: 14 residues. Germline loops: CDR1 DFQATT, CDR2 SNEGSKA (reference sequence). The CDR3 coding sequence is TGCAGTGCTAGAGATACTAGCGGGTACAATGAGCAGTTCTTC. It codes for CSARDTSGYNEQFF.

CDR3 bases: TGCAGTGCTAGAGATCTGAGGGGGTACGAGCAGTACGTC. It codes for CSARDLRGYEQYV. This sequence joins TRBV20-1 and TRBJ2-7, with a tentative D call TRBD1 (6 bases). The CDR3 loop spans 13 amino acids. V was pared by 0 bases and J by 4 bases, with 10 bases between. Germline assignment: CDR1 DFQATT and CDR2 SNEGSKA (reference sequence).

This clonotype occurred many times. V gene TRBV6-1 combines with J gene TRBJ2-1; 16 bases match TRBD2. The CDR3 extends over 18 amino acids. Looked up from germline, CDR1 is MNHNS and CDR2 is SASEGT. V lost 5 bases to trimming and J lost 5 bases; unmatched junction nucleotides: 9. In nucleotides, the CDR3 is TGTGCCAGCAGTAGACGGCCGGGACTAGCGGGGGGGAACAATGAGCAGTTCTTC. Residues: CASSRRPGLAGGNNEQFF.

This clonotype was counted at least ten times. The CDR3 nucleotides are TGTGCCAGCAGCCAAGATGCGCCCCTGGAGCAGTTCTTC. Translating it yields CASSQDAPLEQFF. The rearrangement joins TRBV3-1 to TRBJ2-1; D not resolved. The germline V gene has CDR1 LGHDT and CDR2 YNNKEL (reference sequence). CDR3 length: 13 residues. V lost 0 bases and J lost 10, with 10 bases in between.

The chain has TRBV6-1 and TRBJ2-7; 9 positions match TRBD2. Germline lookup yields CDR1 MNHNS and CDR2 SASEGT. CDR3 length: 14 residues. With 6 bases clipped from V and 5 bases from J, the junction kept 8 bases outside the gene matches. CDR3 in DNA: TGTGCCAGCAGCCAAGGACTAGCGATCCACGAGCAGTACTTC. Protein sequence: CASSQGLAIHEQYF.